What follows is one T cell receptor beta chain and its context. The target antigen is unknown. Here the CDR3 omits its conserved ending phenylalanine or tryptophan, so a read error is the likely source. The DNA is left out, because the CDR3 cannot be placed on it with certainty; the CDR3 is given as TCRdb lists it. This record belongs to a study of T cells in Graves' hyperthyroidism and ophthalmopathy. The study's findings and limits: Progression to ophthalmopathy was predicted a median of roughly 6.5 months early. Blood held most thyroid clonotypes expanded above 0.001 frequency. Patients with ophthalmopathy were separated from those with stable hyperthyroidism by a 13 V-J model.

Uncontrolled infection, other autoimmune disease, pregnancy or lactation disqualified patients from enrolment. Amplification of TCR beta CDR3 regions was performed using RNA transcripts as template. Primed by the HTBI set, a first-round RT-PCR was run on the TCR CDR3. TCRdb recomputed calls from the multiplex PCR reads with MiXCR, one row per CDR3 protein. The sample has 490,000 or so distinct CDR3 sequences, 46% seen once. The sample taken for sequencing was peripheral blood or thyroid tissue (not recorded which). This clonotype was sampled from an adult woman with Graves' disease, either hyperthyroidism or ophthalmopathy (not recorded which).

The CDR3 loop is CAISDFINRDPRTS. The chain combines TRBV10-3 with TRBJ2-5. From its first to its last residue, the CDR3 has 14 amino acids. Germline lookup yields CDR1 ENHRY and CDR2 SYGVKD.